A single sample is the source of the 18 T cell receptor beta chains below, sequenced in a study of OX40 agonist ivuxolimab in advanced cancers. Profiled with immunoSEQ multiplex PCR; TCRdb holds only in-frame clones, not every one. The sample records around 67,000 clones, approximately 88% being singletons. The specimen was CD4+ or CD8+ T cells sorted from blood, collected in a trial of the OX40 agonist ivuxolimab. Source of these receptors: an adult with an advanced solid tumor such as melanoma, head and neck, liver or kidney cancer.

The chain combines TRBV7-9 with TRBJ2-2; D is possibly TRBD2 (5 bases). The CDR3 sequence is 15 residues long. Germline lookup yields CDR1 SEHNR and CDR2 FQNEAQ (reference sequence). The germline V and J ends were trimmed by 3 bases and 3 bases, with 11 bases remaining between them. CDR3 residues: CASSFPGMDTGELFF. The DNA of the CDR3 is TGTGCCAGCAGCTTTCCCGGGATGGACACCGGGGAGCTGTTTTTT. Full variable domain (missing parts from reference TRBV7-9 and TRBJ2-2): DTGVSQNPRHKITKRGQNVTFRCDPISEHNRLYWYRQTLGQGPEFLTYFQNEAQLEKSRLLSDRFSAERPKGSFSTLEIQRTEQGDSAMYLCASSFPGMDTGELFFGEGSRLTVL.

The chain recombines TRBV5-4 with TRBJ1-2, with D tentatively TRBD1 (5 bases). Germline assignment: CDR1 SGHNT and CDR2 YYREEE (reference sequence). Trimming pared 1 base from V and 4 bases from J, leaving 8 bases between. The CDR3 sequence is 13 residues long. CDR3 sequence reads: CASSLQGSYGYTF. For the CDR3, the DNA is TGTGCCAGCAGCTTGCAGGGAAGCTATGGCTACACCTTC. The variable domain in full, with the rest retrieved from reference TRBV5-4 and TRBJ1-2, is ETGVTQSPTHLIKTRGQQVTLRCSSQSGHNTVSWYQQALGQGPQFIFQYYREEENGRGNFPPRFSGLQFPNYSSELNVNALELDDSALYLCASSLQGSYGYTFGSGTRLTVV.

This rearrangement joins TRBV2 to TRBJ1-2, with 7 bases fitting TRBD1. The ends lost 10 bases at V and 5 bases at J; junction bases unmatched: 16. This CDR3 comprises 15 residues. CDR1 and CDR2 (germline): SNHLY, FYNNEI. CDR3 region: CAISAKAGGGYGYTF. DNA for the CDR3: TGTGCCATCTCGGCGAAGGCAGGGGGGGGATATGGCTACACCTTC.

The J gene is TRBJ1-3, the V gene TRBV11-2; the D is unclear. V was cut by 3 bases and J by 4 bases, with 10 bases left in between. Germline-derived CDR1 and CDR2 are SGHAT and FQNNGV. The CDR3 covers 14 residues. DNA of the CDR3: TGTGCCAGCAGCTTGGCCATCGGGGGAAACACCATATATTTT. It encodes CASSLAIGGNTIYF.

This clone came up once. The chain recombines TRBV5-1 with TRBJ2-7; D call uncertain. Trimming took off 0 bases at V and 0 bases at J, with 10 bases between the two ends. Per germline, CDR1 SGHRS and CDR2 YFSETQ. This CDR3 has 15 amino acids. The chain's CDR3 is CASSLVSSSSYEQYF. CDR3 DNA sequence: TGCGCCAGCAGCTTGGTTTCTTCCAGCTCCTACGAGCAGTACTTC.

This chain connects TRBV5-1 to TRBJ2-5; possibly TRBD2 for D (5 bases). Germline assignment: CDR1 SGHRS and CDR2 YFSETQ. The V end was cut by 1 base, the J end by 11 bases, with 18 bases between. CDR3 length: 14 residues. The CDR3 DNA is TGCGCCAGCAGCTTGACTGCCCAACGGGGAGAGCAGTACTTC. This encodes CASSLTAQRGEQYF.

This chain connects TRBV19 to TRBJ2-1; the D gene is possibly TRBD2 (5 bases). The CDR3 spans 15 residues. V lost 0 bases to trimming and J lost 0 bases, with 6 bases between them. CDR1 is LNHDA, CDR2 SQIVND, per germline (reference sequence). The CDR3 DNA reads TGTGCCAGTAGTATAGACCGGGGCTCCTACAATGAGCAGTTCTTC. Its protein is CASSIDRGSYNEQFF.

The gene calls are TRBV25-1 and TRBJ2-2; D call uncertain. The CDR3 runs 14 residues. Trimming pared 3 bases from V and 4 bases from J, leaving 9 bases between. The germline V gene encodes CDR1 MGHDK and CDR2 SYGVNS. CDR3 nucleotides: TGTGCCAGCAGTGATCCCACTCGCACCGGGGAGCTGTTTTTT. The encoded protein is CASSDPTRTGELFF.

This chain connects TRBV5-1 to TRBJ2-3; TRBD1 agrees at 7 bases. Germline CDR1 SGHRS, CDR2 YFSETQ. This CDR3 is 15 amino acids long. The ends lost 3 bases at V and 1 base at J; junction bases unmatched: 5. CDR3 coding DNA: TGCGCCAGCAGCTACTCGGGGACAGGCACAGATACGCAGTATTTT. Encoded protein: CASSYSGTGTDTQYF.

The rearrangement joins TRBV9 to TRBJ2-5; TRBD2 agrees at 9 bases. The V and J ends lost 1 base and 3 bases, in that order; junction bases with no gene match: 4. Germline V gene data show CDR1 as SGDLS and CDR2 as YYNGEE. This CDR3 is 15 amino acids long. The CDR3 region has the DNA TGTGCCAGCAGCGTAATGGCGGGAGGGGAAGAGACCCAGTACTTC. The encoded protein is CASSVMAGGEETQYF. Based on the CDR3 plus reference TRBV9 and TRBJ2-5, the full variable domain is DSGVTQTPKHLITATGQRVTLRCSPRSGDLSVYWYQQSLDQGLQFLIQYYNGEERAKGNILERFSAQQFPDLHSELNLSSLELGDSALYFCASSVMAGGEETQYFGPGTRLLVL.

This clone is a singleton in its sample. CDR3 bases: TGCGCCAGCAGCTGGGGACAGGGAGTCTACAATGAGCAGTTCTTC. Protein: CASSWGQGVYNEQFF. The chain couples TRBV5-1 to TRBJ2-1; 9 bases are shared with TRBD1. The CDR3 is made up of 15 amino acids. V trimming: 3 bases; J trimming: 3 bases; junction bases outside the gene matches: 4. Looked up from germline, CDR1 is SGHRS and CDR2 is YFSETQ. Variable domain in full (rest from reference TRBV5-1 and TRBJ2-1): KAGVTQTPRYLIKTRGQQVTLSCSPISGHRSVSWYQQTPGQGLQFLFEYFSETQRNKGNFPGRFSGRQFSNSRSEMNVSTLELGDSALYLCASSWGQGVYNEQFFGPGTRLTVL.

The chain uses TRBV6-5 and TRBJ1-3; D remains unclear. With 6 bases removed from V and 4 bases from J, the gap between germline ends came to 7 bases. CDR3 length equals 12 residues. CDR1 is MNHEY, CDR2 SVGAGI, per germline. CDR3 sequence reads: CASRSPGNTIYF. CDR3 sequence (DNA): TGTGCCAGCAGGAGCCCCGGAAACACCATATATTTT.

The rearrangement uses TRBV11-3 and TRBJ2-7; 7 bases map to TRBD1. Germline V lookup: CDR1 SGHNT, CDR2 YENEEA. The V segment lost 4 bases and the J segment 1 base; nucleotides outside the gene matches: 1. The CDR3 runs to 13 residues. CDR3 in amino acids: CASSSGQSYEQYF. The CDR3 DNA reads TGTGCCAGCAGCTCGGGACAGTCCTACGAGCAGTACTTC. The variable domain in full, with the rest retrieved from reference TRBV11-3 and TRBJ2-7, is EAGVVQSPRYKIIEKKQPVAFWCNPISGHNTLYWYLQNLGQGPELLIRYENEEAVDDSQLPKDRFSAERLKGVDSTLKIQPAELGDSAVYLCASSSGQSYEQYFGPGTRLTVT.

V and J are TRBV27 and TRBJ2-7; 7 positions agree with TRBD2. Per the germline V gene, CDR1 is MNHEY and CDR2 is SMNVEV (reference sequence). With V trimmed by 6 bases and J by 3 bases, 14 bases remained unmatched. CDR3 size: 16 residues. CDR3 sequence: CASSPTLASGNYEQYF. The DNA for the CDR3 is TGTGCCAGCAGCCCCACGTTAGCTAGCGGTAACTACGAGCAGTACTTC.

V usage is TRBV7-2 and J usage is TRBJ2-2, with TRBD1 identical over 7 bases. The CDR3 is made up of 16 amino acids. The V segment lost 4 bases and the J segment 1 base; nucleotides outside the gene matches: 6. Germline CDR1 reads SGHTA; CDR2 reads FQGNSA. The CDR3 DNA follows: TGTGCCAGCAGCTCACAGGGGATCGGGAACACCGGGGAGCTGTTTTTT. It yields the protein CASSSQGIGNTGELFF.

In its sample, this clone was seen once. This chain joins TRBV19 and TRBJ1-5; a possible D gene is TRBD1 (6 bases). Between the trimmed V and J ends, which lost 7 bases and 1 base, there was a span of 14 bases. This CDR3 is 15 amino acids long. CDR1 is LNHDA and CDR2 is SQIVND in the germline V gene (reference sequence). CDR3 loop: CASIGNRGSNQPQHF. Written as DNA, the CDR3 is TGTGCCAGTATAGGGAATAGGGGGAGCAATCAGCCCCAGCATTTT.

V usage is TRBV29-1 and J usage is TRBJ1-2, with 7 bases fitting TRBD1. Germline assignment: CDR1 SQVTM and CDR2 ANQGSEA. V shed 3 bases, J shed 2 bases, and the junction held 6 bases outside the gene matches. The CDR3 has 14 residues. CDR3 loop: CSVEHRQGNYGYTF. CDR3 sequence (DNA): TGCAGCGTTGAGCACAGACAGGGAAACTATGGCTACACCTTC.

V usage is TRBV2 and J usage is TRBJ2-7; D tentatively reads TRBD1 or TRBD2 (6 bases each). V lost 7 bases to trimming and J lost 2 bases, with 18 bases between them. The CDR3 has 15 amino acids. Germline CDR1 is SNHLY and CDR2 is FYNNEI. CDR3 DNA: TGTGCCAGCATGCCCATGGGGGGCGGCCCCTACGAGCAGTACTTC. Its protein is CASMPMGGGPYEQYF.